This TCR beta chain was captured in a study of metastatic and nonmetastatic thyroid tumors. Findings of the study overall: In both blood and tumor samples, TCR beta diversity was reported significantly higher for malignant than benign nodules.

All patients were untreated before thyroid surgery. The CDR3 runs to 13 residues. The V gene's germline CDR1 is MDHEN and CDR2 SYDVKM. The V end lost 2 bases, the J end lost 7 bases, and 11 bases lay between the germline ends. Original analysis: It was from CDR3 differences across clinicopathological groups that a distant-metastasis classifier for papillary thyroid cancer was built. TCRdb called clones again from the PCR reads with MiXCR. What appears here as the V and J calls and clone size reflects TCRdb's work, not the paper's. Here the sample spans about 64,000 clones, roughly 16% being singletons. This clone was counted ten times or more. Its antigen remains unknown.

The origin of this receptor is a male donor with papillary thyroid cancer or a benign thyroid nodule (not recorded which). Some clones in this sample may be carry-over from other donors' samples. The sample comprised blood. The rearrangement uses TRBV28 and TRBJ1-1; D is unresolved. CDR3 coding DNA: TGTGCCAGCAGTTTACCTCTTTCTCTTGAAGCTTTCTTT. It specifies CASSLPLSLEAFF.